This T cell receptor (beta chain) was identified in a study of blood T cell repertoires in COVID-19. Data came from immunoSEQ multiplex PCR; TCRdb stores just in-frame clones and leaves some out. This table has roughly 250,000 clones, 85% to 90% appearing once. CDR1 and CDR2 from the germline V gene are MNHEY and SMNVEV (reference sequence). The ends lost 7 bases at V and 5 bases at J; junction bases unmatched: 7. The CDR3 runs to 13 residues. The V gene is TRBV27, the J gene TRBJ1-2, with 7 bases identical to TRBD1. This sequence was found in a man aged 50-59 years who had been exposed to COVID-19. The specimen was PBMCs or T cells enriched from blood (not recorded which). CDR3 DNA: TGTGCCAGCAAGAATACACAGGGGTATGGCTACACCTTC. Protein: CASKNTQGYGYTF.